One and the same sample provided the 23 T cell receptor beta chains below, sequenced in a study of blood T cell repertoires in COVID-19. Some clones are missing from TCRdb's copy, which holds only in-frame ones; the method was immunoSEQ multiplex PCR. This sample has around 250,000 clones; roughly 86% occur once, and the top ten carry approximately 1.7%. What was sequenced was PBMCs or T cells enriched from blood (not recorded which). These receptors were collected from a woman aged 50 to 60 who had recovered from COVID-19.

The rearrangement uses TRBV7-2 and TRBJ1-6, with 9 bases that match TRBD1. Germline V gene data show CDR1 as SGHTA and CDR2 as FQGNSA. CDR3 length: 15 residues. V dropped 5 bases and J dropped 5; count of bases not matched to a gene: 4. This CDR3 reads CASSPRDRDNSPLHF. CDR3 nucleotide sequence: TGTGCCAGCAGCCCCCGGGACAGGGATAATTCACCCCTCCACTTT.

The chain combines TRBV19 with TRBJ1-5; 10 nucleotides align to TRBD1. This CDR3 region has 17 residues. CDR1 and CDR2 from the germline V gene are LNHDA and SQIVND (reference sequence). Losses at the gene ends were 7 bases for V and 6 bases for J; bases not matched to a gene: 15. CDR3 region: CASNGGQGSFGGQPQHF. CDR3 nucleotides: TGTGCCAGTAACGGGGGACAGGGGTCGTTCGGGGGTCAGCCCCAGCATTTT.

This sequence joins TRBV5-1 and TRBJ2-5; D possibly corresponds to TRBD2 (6 bases). CDR3 length equals 14 residues. Trimming stripped 4 bases from V and 2 bases from J, with 12 bases between. Germline V gives CDR1 SGHRS, CDR2 YFSETQ. CDR3 DNA: TGCGCCAGCAGCCTAGGGACTGTTCAAGAGACCCAGTACTTC. Protein product: CASSLGTVQETQYF.

This chain joins TRBV10-3 and TRBJ1-1, with D possibly being TRBD1 (5 bases). Per germline, CDR1 ENHRY and CDR2 SYGVKD. Trimming stripped 4 bases from V and 4 bases from J, with 19 bases between. CDR3 size: 16 residues. The CDR3 coding sequence is TGTGCCATCAGTGGACTGACCGGGGGTCTTGGCACTGAAGCTTTCTTT. It translates to CAISGLTGGLGTEAFF.

This chain connects TRBV9 to TRBJ1-3; D is perhaps TRBD1 (6 bases). The V gene lost 4 bases and the J gene lost 2 bases, with 13 bases spanning the gap. CDR1 is SGDLS and CDR2 is YYNGEE in the germline V gene. This CDR3 spans 15 amino acids. In DNA form, the CDR3 reads TGTGCCAGCAGCCCACAGGGCTTTGCTGGAAACACCATATATTTT. Protein sequence: CASSPQGFAGNTIYF. Drawing the rest from reference TRBV9 and TRBJ1-3, the complete variable domain is DSGVTQTPKHLITATGQRVTLRCSPRSGDLSVYWYQQSLDQGLQFLIQYYNGEERAKGNILERFSAQQFPDLHSELNLSSLELGDSALYFCASSPQGFAGNTIYFGEGSWLTVV.

This chain links TRBV12-3 or TRBV12-4 with TRBJ1-1, with D hard to call. The CDR3 totals 11 residues. V shed 6 bases and J shed 3 bases, with 5 bases lying between them. The CDR3 protein is CASSPDTEAFF. In DNA form, the CDR3 reads TGTGCCAGCAGCCCAGACACTGAAGCTTTCTTT.

The chain combines TRBV4-1 with TRBJ1-4; D ambiguous. Germline V gene lookup returns CDR1 MGHRA and CDR2 YSYEKL. V lost 2 bases, J lost 5 bases, and 12 bases lay in between. The CDR3 spans 15 residues. DNA for the CDR3: TGCGCCAGCAGCCAAACCGCCTTACAGAATGAAAAACTGTTTTTT. Translating gives CASSQTALQNEKLFF.

CDR3 in amino acids: CASSLGLENEQFF. CDR3 bases: TGTGCCAGCAGCTTGGGGCTAGAGAATGAGCAGTTCTTC. This rearrangement joins TRBV5-4 to TRBJ2-1; D remains ambiguous. The germline gives CDR1 SGHNT, CDR2 YYREEE (reference sequence). There are 13 residues in the CDR3. V lost 0 bases, J lost 7 bases, and 8 bases lay in between.

This clone was counted a single time. This chain joins TRBV7-9 and TRBJ2-1; D is possibly TRBD2 (5 bases). CDR3 length: 16 amino acids. Per germline, CDR1 SEHNR and CDR2 FQNEAQ (reference sequence). Trimming pared 5 bases from V and 5 bases from J, leaving 19 bases between. This CDR3 is CASSPAGERRNNEQFF. The CDR3 DNA reads TGTGCCAGCAGCCCGGCTGGGGAGCGGAGGAACAATGAGCAGTTCTTC.

The chain joins TRBV7-2 to TRBJ2-1, with TRBD1 as a possible D gene (6 bases). CDR1 and CDR2 (germline): SGHTA, FQGNSA. Trimming took off 7 bases at V and 11 bases at J, with 15 bases between the two ends. CDR3 length: 12 residues. CDR3 sequence: CASTPTGTKQFF. The CDR3, as DNA: TGTGCCAGCACCCCGACCGGGACAAAGCAGTTCTTC.

The chain has TRBV7-8 and TRBJ1-1, with a possible D match to TRBD1 (6 bases). Deletions cut 3 bases from V and 1 base from J, with 15 bases between. The germline CDR1 and CDR2 sequences are SGHVS and FQNEAQ. The CDR3 sequence is 16 residues long. The CDR3 protein is CASSFYTGSGNTEAFF. CDR3 sequence (DNA): TGTGCCAGCAGCTTTTATACAGGGAGCGGGAACACTGAAGCTTTCTTT.

The rearrangement links TRBV5-1 to TRBJ1-2; 7 bases match TRBD1. The length of the CDR3 is 15 residues. Losses at the gene ends were 4 bases for V and 8 bases for J; bases not matched to a gene: 14. The germline CDR1 and CDR2 sequences are SGHRS and YFSETQ. CDR3 loop: CASSRSTGDPWGYTF. The DNA for the CDR3 is TGCGCCAGCAGCAGATCTACAGGGGATCCTTGGGGCTACACCTTC.

The J gene is TRBJ1-2, the V gene TRBV6-1; D not certain. Between the trimmed V and J ends, which lost 2 bases and 3 bases, there was a span of 10 bases. This CDR3 is 14 amino acids long. The germline V gene encodes CDR1 MNHNS and CDR2 SASEGT. The CDR3 protein is CASSEYDKDYGYTF. In DNA, the CDR3 is TGTGCCAGCAGTGAATATGACAAGGACTATGGCTACACCTTC.

The chain uses TRBV29-1 and TRBJ1-2; 7 bases are a match to TRBD1. The V gene end was trimmed by 0 bases and the J gene end by 7 bases; junction bases not matched to a gene: 5. The CDR3 contains 13 residues. Germline V lookup: CDR1 SQVTM, CDR2 ANQGSEA. The CDR3 sequence: CSVEDIGGGGYTF. In DNA form, the CDR3 reads TGCAGCGTTGAAGATATAGGGGGCGGTGGCTACACCTTC.

The rearrangement uses TRBV7-2 and TRBJ2-1, with 7 bases fitting TRBD2. V lost 5 bases and J lost 6; bases outside the gene matches: 7. CDR3 size: 14 residues. The germline CDR1 and CDR2 sequences are SGHTA and FQGNSA. CDR3 coding DNA: TGTGCCAGCAGCCCCAGTGCGGGAGTCAATGAGCAGTTCTTC. Protein sequence: CASSPSAGVNEQFF.

The CDR3 nucleotides are TGTGCCTGGGCTTTTGGAGGGAACAATCAGCCCCAGCATTTT. This encodes CAWAFGGNNQPQHF. The chain has TRBV30 and TRBJ1-5; D is unresolved. This CDR3 is 14 amino acids long. Trimming stripped 5 bases from V and 3 bases from J, with 14 bases between. Germline V gives CDR1 GTSNPN, CDR2 SVGIG (reference sequence).

The chain is built from TRBV19 and TRBJ2-1; TRBD1 agrees at 7 bases. The V gene's germline CDR1 is LNHDA and CDR2 SQIVND (reference sequence). This CDR3 region has 13 residues. J lost 4 bases, V lost 10 bases, and 7 bases had no gene match. As DNA, the CDR3 is TGTGCCACCCACCCCAGGGGGTACAATGAGCAGTTCTTC. Encoded protein: CATHPRGYNEQFF.

The chain uses TRBV28 and TRBJ1-2; D might be TRBD1 (6 bases). V gave up 6 bases and J gave up 8 bases, with 16 bases separating them. The CDR3 loop spans 13 amino acids. Germline V lookup: CDR1 MDHEN, CDR2 SYDVKM. The chain's CDR3 is CASRGAGAYGYTF. The CDR3 DNA is TGTGCCAGCAGGGGGGCAGGGGCCTACGGCTACACCTTC.

This chain joins TRBV27 and TRBJ2-1, with a tentative D call TRBD2 (6 bases). Trimming took off 1 base at V and 7 bases at J, with 8 bases between the two ends. Germline V CDR1 and CDR2: MNHEY, SMNVEV (reference sequence). The CDR3 has 13 residues. CDR3: CASSLYAGNEQFF. The CDR3, as DNA: TGTGCCAGCAGTTTATACGCGGGGAATGAGCAGTTCTTC.

CDR3: CSVHPSGRETQYF. The CDR3 DNA is TGCAGCGTCCACCCTAGCGGGCGGGAGACCCAGTACTTC. This chain links TRBV29-1 with TRBJ2-5, with 8 bases fitting TRBD2. This CDR3 contains 13 residues. CDR1 is SQVTM and CDR2 is ANQGSEA in the germline V gene. Trimming took 6 bases from V and 5 from J; bases not matched to a gene: 8.

The chain is built from TRBV27 and TRBJ1-2; tentatively, D is TRBD1 (6 bases). Germline values: CDR1 MNHEY, CDR2 SMNVEV (reference sequence). The CDR3 totals 17 residues. V was pared by 5 bases and J by 5 bases, with 24 bases between. This chain's CDR3 is CASSPPGGASVLYGYTF. The CDR3, as DNA: TGTGCCAGCAGTCCCCCGGGGGGCGCGTCGGTCCTTTATGGCTACACCTTC.

The chain links TRBV7-2 to TRBJ2-5; D may be TRBD1 (5 bases). The CDR3 has 16 amino acids. Trimming shortened V by 5 bases and J by 2 bases, and 18 bases separated the two germline ends. Per the germline V gene, CDR1 is SGHTA and CDR2 is FQGNSA. CDR3 loop: CASSPQGPTSQETQYF. The DNA of the CDR3 is TGTGCCAGCAGCCCCCAGGGCCCAACCTCTCAAGAGACCCAGTACTTC.

The rearrangement uses TRBV6-5 and TRBJ2-2; possibly TRBD2 for D (5 bases). This CDR3 is 14 amino acids long. The germline V gene encodes CDR1 MNHEY and CDR2 SVGAGI. Trimming stripped 2 bases from V and 1 base from J, with 5 bases between. CDR3 residues: CASSYTRNTGELFF. Written as DNA, the CDR3 is TGTGCCAGCAGTTACACTAGGAACACCGGGGAGCTGTTTTTT.